The T cell receptor beta chain under discussion was sequenced for a study of shared clonotypes between healthy human individuals. Positive CCR7 selection of CD45RO-negative cells yielded the naive CD8 cells, and terminally differentiated effector memory CD45RA+ cells were excluded. Produced via immunoSEQ multiplex PCR; TCRdb's table is partial and in-frame only. The repertoire holds about 2 million clones, with about 95% as singletons. CDR1 is GTSNPN and CDR2 is SVGIG in the germline V gene (reference sequence). The CDR3 is 15 residues long. V lost 1 base to trimming and J lost 3 bases; unmatched junction nucleotides: 2.

The clonotype originates from a man between 18 and 29 years old in good health. V and J are TRBV30 and TRBJ1-5; TRBD1 aligns across 11 bases. The specimen sequenced was naive CD8+ T cells sorted from blood. The CDR3 spells CAWSGDRGINQPQHF. For the CDR3, the DNA is TGTGCCTGGAGTGGGGACAGGGGGATCAATCAGCCCCAGCATTTT.